The 29 T cell receptor beta chains listed next were all sequenced from one sample in a study of T cells after yellow fever vaccination. TCRdb ran MiXCR on the 5' RACE reads and lists one entry per CDR3 protein. The sample lists under 700,000 distinct CDR3 sequences, approximately 16% occurring once. The starting material was PBMCs, obtained 5 to 6 days after the first yellow fever vaccination. These receptors were collected from a man aged 18-30 years who received the YFV17D yellow fever vaccine.

Many counts were recorded for this clonotype. The rearrangement joins TRBV11-1 to TRBJ2-2; 11 nucleotides agree with TRBD2. V lost 0 bases and J lost 5; bases outside the gene matches: 8. Per the germline V gene, CDR1 is SGHAT and CDR2 is FQDESV (reference sequence). CDR3 size: 18 residues. DNA for the CDR3: TGTGCCAGCAGCTTAGCCGTAGCGGGGGGGCTACGGACCGGGGAGCTGTTTTTT. Residues: CASSLAVAGGLRTGELFF.

The rearrangement links TRBV6-1 to TRBJ1-5, with D maybe TRBD1 (5 bases). Germline V CDR1 and CDR2: MNHNS, SASEGT. This CDR3 region has 14 residues. The germline V and J ends were trimmed by 2 bases and 3 bases, with 8 bases remaining between them. CDR3 DNA: TGTGCCAGCAGTGAAACAGGAAACAATCAGCCCCAGCATTTT. Amino acid sequence: CASSETGNNQPQHF.

This clonotype was counted many times. V usage is TRBV5-1 and J usage is TRBJ2-3, with 9 bases matching TRBD1. Germline lookup yields CDR1 SGHRS and CDR2 YFSETQ. V gave up 0 bases and J gave up 1 base; unmatched junction bases: 3. The CDR3 is 16 amino acids. This chain's CDR3 is CASSLVTGGGTDTQYF. The CDR3, as DNA: TGCGCCAGCAGCTTGGTGACAGGGGGAGGCACAGATACGCAGTATTTT.

This clonotype was seen repeatedly, ten times or more. The chain is built from TRBV28 and TRBJ2-1; unclear D gene. The germline V gene has CDR1 MDHEN and CDR2 SYDVKM. The CDR3 contains 16 residues. Trimming stripped 1 base from V and 0 bases from J, with 10 bases between. Here the CDR3 DNA reads TGTGCCAGCAGTTTATCCGGACCAAGCTCCTACAATGAGCAGTTCTTC. Amino acid sequence: CASSLSGPSSYNEQFF. Full variable domain (missing parts from reference TRBV28 and TRBJ2-1): DVKVTQSSRYLVKRTGEKVFLECVQDMDHENMFWYRQDPGLGLRLIYFSYDVKMKEKGDIPEGYSVSREKKERFSLILESASTNQTSMYLCASSLSGPSSYNEQFFGPGTRLTVL.

For the CDR3, the DNA is TGCAGTGCTAGGGACCAATTCTACGAGCAGTACTTC. This sequence encodes CSARDQFYEQYF. The chain is built from TRBV20-1 and TRBJ2-7; D is undetermined. CDR1 and CDR2 from the germline V gene are DFQATT and SNEGSKA (reference sequence). The CDR3 length is 12 residues. V was clipped by 3 bases and J by 3 bases, with 9 bases between them.

The chain employs TRBV20-1 and TRBJ1-1; 7 bases align to TRBD1. The CDR3 length is 14 residues. CDR1 is DFQATT, CDR2 SNEGSKA, per germline (reference sequence). Trimming took 0 bases from V and 7 from J; bases not matched to a gene: 8. CDR3 sequence (DNA): TGCAGTGCTAGAGACCCGAGAGGGACAGTTGAAGCTTTCTTT. This translates into CSARDPRGTVEAFF.

CDR3 region: CSVEDGTGYEQFF. Written as DNA, the CDR3 is TGCAGCGTTGAAGACGGGACAGGGTATGAGCAGTTCTTC. This chain links TRBV29-1 with TRBJ2-1; 9 bases align to TRBD1. The CDR3 consists of 13 residues. Germline CDR1 SQVTM, CDR2 ANQGSEA. Unmatched junction bases numbered 2, after V lost 0 bases and J lost 8 bases.

This clonotype occurred many times. The V gene is TRBV28, the J gene TRBJ2-3; TRBD1 or TRBD2 may be the D gene (5 bases each). V lost 2 bases and J lost 1, with 13 bases in between. The CDR3 length is 16 residues. Germline V gene data show CDR1 as MDHEN and CDR2 as SYDVKM. Here the CDR3 reads CASSLIRDGGTDTQYF. DNA for the CDR3: TGTGCCAGCAGTTTAATAAGGGACGGGGGCACAGATACGCAGTATTTT.

This clonotype was detected only a few times. CDR3 nucleotides: TGTGCCAGCACCGACAATAACTATGGCTACACCTTC. Translation gives CASTDNNYGYTF. The rearrangement uses TRBV6-2 or TRBV6-3 and TRBJ1-2; no reliable D call. The CDR3 totals 12 residues. The V gene lost 7 bases and the J gene lost 1 base, with 7 bases spanning the gap. CDR1 MNHEY and CDR2 SVGEGT come from the germline V gene.

This clonotype was seen more than once but under ten times. The V and J genes are TRBV7-2 and TRBJ2-3, with TRBD2 identical over 8 bases. V shed 1 base, J shed 2 bases, and the junction held 8 bases outside the gene matches. The CDR3 loop spans 17 amino acids. Per germline, CDR1 SGHTA and CDR2 FQGNSA. CDR3 sequence (DNA): TGTGCCAGCAGCTTAGGTGGACGGGGGGGCCCCACAGATACGCAGTATTTT. It translates to CASSLGGRGGPTDTQYF.

This clonotype was observed a handful of times. This chain uses TRBV20-1 with TRBJ1-1; no definite D call. Trimming pared 1 base from V and 1 base from J, leaving 13 bases between. Per germline, CDR1 DFQATT and CDR2 SNEGSKA (reference sequence). This CDR3 has 15 residues. DNA for the CDR3: TGCAGTGCTAGAGGTTGGAACCGACCGAACACTGAAGCTTTCTTT. Its translation is CSARGWNRPNTEAFF.

This clonotype was observed at least ten times. This rearrangement joins TRBV14 to TRBJ2-1; D remains unclear. The CDR3 has 11 amino acids. CDR1 is SGHDN, CDR2 FVKESK, per germline. V shed 6 bases and J shed 4 bases, with 4 bases lying between them. CDR3 nucleotides: TGTGCCAGCAGGGCTTACAATGAGCAGTTCTTC. It codes for CASRAYNEQFF.

This clonotype was seen a handful of times. V is TRBV7-2 and J is TRBJ2-3, with D unresolved. The CDR3 extends over 17 amino acids. Between the trimmed V and J ends, which lost 2 bases and 3 bases, there was a span of 18 bases. The germline V gene encodes CDR1 SGHTA and CDR2 FQGNSA. CDR3 nucleotide sequence: TGTGCCAGCAGCTTAACTCCCCCGGCGACTGTTACAGATACGCAGTATTTT. The encoded protein is CASSLTPPATVTDTQYF.

This clonotype was seen a handful of times. The CDR3 DNA sequence: TGTGCCAGCAGCTTAAAGAGGACAGCCGACTCTGAAGCTTTCTTT. It encodes CASSLKRTADSEAFF. V is TRBV7-3 and J is TRBJ1-1; maybe TRBD1 (6 bases). The germline V and J ends were trimmed by 1 base and 6 bases, with 15 bases remaining between them. CDR3 size: 15 residues. Germline loops: CDR1 SGHTA, CDR2 FQGTGA.

J is TRBJ1-2 and V is TRBV10-3, with D maybe TRBD1 (5 bases). Trimming stripped 4 bases from V and 2 bases from J, with 5 bases between. Germline CDR1 and CDR2: ENHRY and SYGVKD. CDR3 length equals 12 residues. For the CDR3, the DNA is TGTGCCATCAGTGGGGACAACTATGGCTACACCTTC. This sequence encodes CAISGDNYGYTF.

This clonotype has more than one count but fewer than ten. The CDR3 bases are TGTGCCAGCAGCTGGGCACGAGATACGCAGTATTTT. Its translation is CASSWARDTQYF. The chain joins TRBV5-6 to TRBJ2-3; no definite D call. Germline V gives CDR1 SGHDT, CDR2 YYEEEE. V was pared by 3 bases and J by 5 bases, with 7 bases between. The CDR3 runs 12 residues.

This clonotype was seen more than once but under ten times. V usage is TRBV2 and J usage is TRBJ1-2, with a weak D call TRBD1 (6 bases). V was pared by 3 bases and J by 4 bases, with 21 bases between. Looked up from germline, CDR1 is SNHLY and CDR2 is FYNNEI. This CDR3 comprises 17 residues. CDR3 in DNA: TGTGCCAGCAGTGATTTTCCCCTAGGGGGGAACGGCTATGGCTACACCTTC. This sequence encodes CASSDFPLGGNGYGYTF.

This clonotype has a handful of counts. This chain joins TRBV9 and TRBJ2-5; D might be TRBD2 (7 bases). This CDR3 region has 15 residues. The germline gives CDR1 SGDLS, CDR2 YYNGEE. Trimming removed 4 bases from V and 5 bases from J, with 18 bases in between. The CDR3 region has the DNA TGTGCCAGCAGCCCTATGGGGGGGGCGATGGAGACCCAGTACTTC. Protein sequence: CASSPMGGAMETQYF. Full variable domain (missing parts from reference TRBV9 and TRBJ2-5): DSGVTQTPKHLITATGQRVTLRCSPRSGDLSVYWYQQSLDQGLQFLIQYYNGEERAKGNILERFSAQQFPDLHSELNLSSLELGDSALYFCASSPMGGAMETQYFGPGTRLLVL.

The chain combines TRBV5-1 with TRBJ2-1; D unresolved. Germline V CDR1 and CDR2: SGHRS, YFSETQ. The V end lost 1 base, the J end lost 5 bases, and 13 bases lay between the germline ends. There are 15 residues in the CDR3. The CDR3 sequence: CASSLRRANNNEQFF. The CDR3 DNA reads TGCGCCAGCAGCTTGAGGCGAGCGAACAACAATGAGCAGTTCTTC.

V is TRBV10-3 and J is TRBJ2-7, with TRBD1 as a possible D gene (6 bases). V was clipped by 0 bases and J by 2 bases, with 11 bases between them. Germline V lookup: CDR1 ENHRY, CDR2 SYGVKD. The length of the CDR3 is 15 residues. CDR3 bases: TGTGCCATCAGTGAGTCGAACCAGGGGACCTACGAGCAGTACTTC. Its protein product is CAISESNQGTYEQYF.

The genes are TRBV28 and TRBJ2-5, with D uncertain. The CDR3 extends over 15 amino acids. Germline-derived CDR1 and CDR2 are MDHEN and SYDVKM. Trimming took off 2 bases at V and 6 bases at J, with 16 bases between the two ends. CDR3: CASSLVEDRVKTQYF. CDR3 DNA sequence: TGTGCCAGCAGTTTAGTAGAGGATCGGGTGAAGACCCAGTACTTC.

The chain is built from TRBV7-2 and TRBJ1-5, with TRBD1 as a possible D gene (6 bases). CDR1 is SGHTA and CDR2 is FQGNSA in the germline V gene. This CDR3 spans 13 amino acids. The V end lost 8 bases, the J end lost 3 bases, and 11 bases lay between the germline ends. The CDR3 DNA is TGTGCCAGCCGCAGGGGCCCCAATCAGCCCCAGCATTTT. Amino acids: CASRRGPNQPQHF.

This clonotype turned up a few times. The rearrangement joins TRBV7-9 to TRBJ2-5, with 8 bases matching TRBD2. Germline V CDR1 and CDR2: SEHNR, FQNEAQ (reference sequence). V was pared by 0 bases and J by 4 bases, with 4 bases of the junction left unmatched. This CDR3 region has 15 residues. For the CDR3, the DNA is TGTGCCAGCAGCTTAGCGTTAGCGGGGCCAGAGACCCAGTACTTC. Protein sequence: CASSLALAGPETQYF.

The chain combines TRBV12-3 or TRBV12-4 with TRBJ1-5; D remains ambiguous. The CDR3 sequence is 12 residues long. V shed 7 bases and J shed 0 bases, with 4 bases lying between them. CDR3 region: CASTSSNQPQHF. The CDR3 region has the DNA TGTGCCAGCACCAGTAGCAATCAGCCCCAGCATTTT.

A note on this clonotype: A much larger clone differs by one base, so this may be a read error. V gene TRBV27 combines with J gene TRBJ2-5, with TRBD1 matching 10 bases. There are 13 residues in the CDR3. Germline loops: CDR1 MNHEY, CDR2 SMNVEV (reference sequence). In DNA form, the CDR3 reads TGTGCCAGCAGTATGACAGGGGGCGAGACCCGGTACTTC. This codes for CASSMTGGETRYF.

This clonotype was seen a handful of times. The chain is built from TRBV25-1 and TRBJ1-1, with 9 positions matching TRBD1. The germline V gene has CDR1 MGHDK and CDR2 SYGVNS. Unmatched junction bases numbered 10, after V lost 1 base and J lost 7 bases. The CDR3 totals 16 residues. The chain's CDR3 is CASSEWRGQGHGEAFF. CDR3 sequence (DNA): TGTGCCAGCAGTGAATGGCGGGGACAGGGTCATGGTGAAGCTTTCTTT.

This clonotype turned up a few times. This rearrangement joins TRBV9 to TRBJ2-3; 12 bases align to TRBD2. This CDR3 has 18 amino acids. Germline V lookup: CDR1 SGDLS, CDR2 YYNGEE. V dropped 0 bases and J dropped 0; count of bases not matched to a gene: 5. The CDR3 sequence is CASSVDDLAGGSTDTQYF. For the CDR3, the DNA is TGTGCCAGCAGCGTAGACGATCTAGCGGGGGGGAGCACAGATACGCAGTATTTT.

CDR3 amino acids: CSNTGAGTDTQYF. Here the CDR3 DNA reads TGCAGCAACACAGGGGCGGGCACAGATACGCAGTATTTT. The chain carries TRBV29-1 and TRBJ2-3; 7 bases fit TRBD1. The V gene's germline CDR1 is SQVTM and CDR2 ANQGSEA. This CDR3 region has 13 residues. V lost 8 bases, J lost 1 base, and 6 bases stayed unmatched.

This clonotype appeared a few times. The chain couples TRBV7-9 to TRBJ2-1; no firm D call. CDR3 size: 11 residues. V lost 3 bases and J lost 7, with 4 bases in between. The V gene's germline CDR1 is SEHNR and CDR2 FQNEAQ (reference sequence). The CDR3 DNA reads as TGTGCCAGCAGCTTCGCTAATGAGCAGTTCTTC. Its protein product is CASSFANEQFF. The whole variable domain, filled in from reference TRBV7-9 and TRBJ2-1, reads DTGVSQNPRHKITKRGQNVTFRCDPISEHNRLYWYRQTLGQGPEFLTYFQNEAQLEKSRLLSDRFSAERPKGSFSTLEIQRTEQGDSAMYLCASSFANEQFFGPGTRLTVL.